The 15 T cell receptor beta chains presented below share a single source sample, sequenced in a study of T-cell reconstitution after alpha-beta-depleted transplantation in children. Preparation of the TCRbeta library used unique molecular identifiers. Via MiXCR, TCRdb re-called the PCR reads, giving one row per CDR3 protein. The table lists roughly 98,000 distinct CDR3 sequences, 15% of them singletons. Sequenced here: PBMCs, mostly from graft donor cells, sampled 180 days after TCRalphabeta/CD19-depleted stem cell transplant. These receptors were obtained from a male patient under 10 years old who had a stem cell transplant for acute lymphoblastic leukemia, so the T cells may come from the graft donor.

This clonotype has ten or more counts. The chain carries TRBV7-2 and TRBJ2-7; the match to TRBD2 covers 9 bases. Germline V gene lookup returns CDR1 SGHTA and CDR2 FQGNSA. The length of the CDR3 is 13 residues. V lost 3 bases, J lost 7 bases, and 4 bases stayed unmatched. The CDR3: CASSLGSGGEQYF. The CDR3 region has the DNA TGTGCCAGCAGCTTGGGAAGCGGGGGGGAGCAGTACTTC. The full variable domain, with the rest looked up from reference TRBV7-2 and TRBJ2-7, is GAGVSQSPSNKVTEKGKDVELRCDPISGHTALYWYRQSLGQGLEFLIYFQGNSAPDKSGLPSDRFSAERTGGSVSTLTIQRTQQEDSAVYLCASSLGSGGEQYFGPGTRLTVT.

The J gene is TRBJ2-7, the V gene TRBV7-2; D is possibly TRBD2 (5 bases). CDR3 length: 12 amino acids. Germline CDR1 is SGHTA and CDR2 is FQGNSA. V shed 5 bases and J shed 3 bases, with 8 bases lying between them. The CDR3 nucleotides are TGTGCCAGCAGCAGCCGGGACTACGAGCAGTACTTC. Translation gives CASSSRDYEQYF. The full variable domain, in which reference TRBV7-2 and TRBJ2-7 provide the parts outside the CDR3, is GAGVSQSPSNKVTEKGKDVELRCDPISGHTALYWYRQSLGQGLEFLIYFQGNSAPDKSGLPSDRFSAERTGGSVSTLTIQRTQQEDSAVYLCASSSRDYEQYFGPGTRLTVT.

The CDR3 DNA reads TGTGCCAGCAGCGCGGATCGGAAACAAGAGACCCAGTACTTC. Translated, it gives CASSADRKQETQYF. This chain uses TRBV5-5 with TRBJ2-5; unclear D gene. CDR1 and CDR2 from the germline V gene are SGHKS and YYEKEE (reference sequence). Deletions cut 4 bases from V and 2 bases from J, with 12 bases between. The CDR3 covers 14 residues.

This clonotype has only a few counts. The chain is built from TRBV5-6 and TRBJ2-1; weak D call: TRBD2 (5 bases). The CDR3 has 19 amino acids. V was shortened by 1 base and J by 2 bases, with 22 bases between the two germline ends. Germline V gene data show CDR1 as SGHDT and CDR2 as YYEEEE. This chain's CDR3 is CASSLSLGGEITAYNEQFF. CDR3 DNA: TGTGCCAGCAGCTTGTCTTTGGGTGGGGAGATTACCGCCTACAATGAGCAGTTCTTC.

The genes are TRBV15 and TRBJ1-5, with unresolved D. Between the trimmed V and J ends, which lost 0 bases and 1 base, there was a span of 10 bases. The CDR3 is 16 amino acids. CDR1 and CDR2 (germline): LNHNV, YYDKDF (reference sequence). CDR3 sequence: CATSRDPVWSNQPQHF. DNA for the CDR3: TGTGCCACCAGCAGAGATCCCGTATGGAGCAATCAGCCCCAGCATTTT.

The chain carries TRBV10-3 and TRBJ1-1, with 11 bases matching TRBD1. This CDR3 region has 15 residues. Trimming at V came to 2 bases and at J to 1 base, leaving 0 bases not matched to a gene. Germline V gene data show CDR1 as ENHRY and CDR2 as SYGVKD. The CDR3 protein is CAISEGQGANTEAFF. CDR3 DNA: TGTGCCATCAGTGAGGGACAGGGGGCGAACACTGAAGCTTTCTTT.

There are many counts of this clonotype. V usage is TRBV27 and J usage is TRBJ2-1; 9 bases match TRBD2. This CDR3 has 19 residues. Trimming removed 2 bases from V and 8 bases from J; junction bases left unmatched: 19. Germline V gene data show CDR1 as MNHEY and CDR2 as SMNVEV (reference sequence). For the CDR3, the DNA is TGTGCCAGCAGTTTACCCCCTCCTTCTAGCGGGGTTTCTCCAGATGAGCAGTTCTTC. This gives the protein CASSLPPPSSGVSPDEQFF.

This clonotype showed up just a few times. The chain carries TRBV11-2 and TRBJ2-7; D may match TRBD1 or TRBD2 (6 bases each). This CDR3 region has 17 residues. From germline, CDR1 is SGHAT and CDR2 FQNNGV. The germline V and J ends were trimmed by 2 bases and 5 bases, with 22 bases remaining between them. The CDR3 sequence is CASSLIPPGAFSDEQYF. CDR3 sequence (DNA): TGTGCCAGCAGCTTAATCCCCCCGGGGGCGTTCAGCGACGAGCAGTACTTC.

This clonotype occurred a few times. V usage is TRBV7-9 and J usage is TRBJ1-1; a weak D match, TRBD1 (5 bases). V was trimmed by 3 bases and J by 6 bases, leaving 8 bases between them. The length of the CDR3 is 12 residues. Germline lookup yields CDR1 SEHNR and CDR2 FQNEAQ (reference sequence). The CDR3 reads CASSLGDSEAFF. The CDR3 DNA follows: TGTGCCAGCAGCTTGGGGGACTCTGAAGCTTTCTTT.

The chain has TRBV5-1 and TRBJ1-3; D not resolved. The CDR3 has 14 residues. Germline CDR1 is SGHRS and CDR2 is YFSETQ. V lost 1 base to trimming and J lost 2 bases, with 7 bases between them. The CDR3 bases are TGCGCCAGCAGCTTGAAACCCACTGGAAACACCATATATTTT. The encoded protein is CASSLKPTGNTIYF.

Relative to its sample, this clonotype is medium-sized. The rearrangement joins TRBV5-1 to TRBJ2-1, with TRBD2 identical over 7 bases. With 0 bases clipped from V and 4 bases from J, the junction kept 16 bases outside the gene matches. This CDR3 comprises 19 residues. Germline assignment: CDR1 SGHRS and CDR2 YFSETQ. The CDR3 region has the DNA TGCGCCAGCAGCTTGGGCTTAGTGGCGCGCGGGAGAATATACAATGAGCAGTTCTTC. It encodes CASSLGLVARGRIYNEQFF.

V is TRBV12-3 or TRBV12-4 and J is TRBJ2-1; no clear D. Trimming removed 6 bases from V and 8 bases from J, with 20 bases in between. The CDR3 is 15 amino acids. The CDR3 DNA sequence: TGTGCCAGCAGCCTCACACAGACTGGGATGGATGAGCAGTTCTTC. Its translation is CASSLTQTGMDEQFF.

In its sample, this clonotype was seen a few times. The chain is built from TRBV10-2 and TRBJ2-3; D is undetermined. V was clipped by 3 bases and J by 2 bases, with 6 bases between them. Germline V CDR1 and CDR2: WSHSY, SAAADI. The CDR3 extends over 13 amino acids. The CDR3 reads CASSDFNTDTQYF. The CDR3 region has the DNA TGCGCCAGCAGTGACTTCAACACAGATACGCAGTATTTT.

This clonotype was detected only a few times. The rearrangement joins TRBV3-1 to TRBJ2-2, with a possible D match to TRBD1 (5 bases). The germline CDR1 and CDR2 sequences are LGHDT and YNNKEL (reference sequence). With 0 bases removed from V and 4 bases from J, the gap between germline ends came to 6 bases. The CDR3 contains 14 residues. The CDR3 protein is CASSQDRVTGELFF. The CDR3 DNA sequence: TGTGCCAGCAGCCAAGACAGGGTCACCGGGGAGCTGTTTTTT. Drawing the rest from reference TRBV3-1 and TRBJ2-2, the complete variable domain is DTAVSQTPKYLVTQMGNDKSIKCEQNLGHDTMYWYKQDSKKFLKIMFSYNNKELIINETVPNRFSPKSPDKAHLNLHINSLELGDSAVYFCASSQDRVTGELFFGEGSRLTVL.

This clonotype has only a few counts. V usage is TRBV5-1 and J usage is TRBJ1-1; D remains ambiguous. In germline, CDR1 is SGHRS, CDR2 YFSETQ. The length of the CDR3 is 14 residues. V shed 0 bases and J shed 1 base, with 7 bases lying between them. CDR3 DNA: TGCGCCAGCAGCTTGGTCAGGAGGAACACTGAAGCTTTCTTT. Translated, it gives CASSLVRRNTEAFF.